This T cell receptor (beta chain) was observed in a study of human T cells and chemical hapten exposure. The wider study: Sensitization involved placing 2% DPC onto an approximately 2 cm by approximately 2 cm region of upper inner arm skin. General study results and limits: TCRs at a frequency above 1 in 1000 stayed unchanged with DPC sensitization.

Time point given: pre-sensitization, week 0. Treatment in this sample: therapeutic diphenylcyclopropenone sensitization with weekly scalp DPC. Comment on this clonotype: The antigen remains undetermined.

Via MiXCR, TCRdb re-called the RACE reads, giving one row per CDR3 protein. The sample lists 62,000 or so distinct CDR3 sequences, approximately 11% seen once, with about 5.2% in the top ten. The CDR3 has 11 residues. Germline loops: CDR1 LGHNT, CDR2 FRNRAP. The V end lost 7 bases, the J end lost 3 bases, and 6 bases lay between the germline ends. J is TRBJ1-1 and V is TRBV12-5; no firm D call. The specimen comprised whole blood, sampled in connection with sensitization to the hapten diphenylcyclopropenone (DPC). The receptor was derived from a woman aged 45-59 years with alopecia areata. Some clones in this sample may be carry-over from other donors' samples. The CDR3 DNA reads as TGTGCTAGTGTTCGGGACACTGAAGCTTTCTTT. Protein product: CASVRDTEAFF.